A single sample is the source of the 3 T cell receptor beta chains below, sequenced in a study of untreated major depressive disorder. Generated by immunoSEQ multiplex PCR, the TCRdb table keeps only in-frame clones and is missing some. The sample has about 18,000 clones, under 90% seen once. Sequencing input: CD4+ T cells from PBMCs. The receptors were sampled from a woman in her 30s in good health.

The chain combines TRBV11-1 with TRBJ2-5; D might be TRBD2 (5 bases). V was trimmed by 5 bases and J by 2 bases, leaving 12 bases between them. The germline V gene has CDR1 SGHAT and CDR2 FQDESV (reference sequence). CDR3 length: 14 residues. This chain's CDR3 is CASSREGRQETQYF. The DNA of the CDR3 is TGTGCCAGCAGCCGTGAGGGCCGACAAGAGACCCAGTACTTC.

The chain joins TRBV7-2 to TRBJ2-1, with 7 bases matching TRBD1. The CDR3 is made up of 11 amino acids. The V gene's germline CDR1 is SGHTA and CDR2 FQGNSA. V gave up 4 bases and J gave up 9 bases; unmatched junction bases: 0. The CDR3 sequence: CASSYRGEQFF. The DNA of the CDR3 is TGTGCCAGCAGCTACAGGGGTGAGCAGTTCTTC.

The chain employs TRBV5-4 and TRBJ2-7; a possible D gene is TRBD1 (6 bases). V was pared by 1 base and J by 2 bases, with 10 bases between. CDR1 SGHNT and CDR2 YYREEE come from the germline V gene (reference sequence). The CDR3 has 14 residues. The chain's CDR3 is CASSLFQGPYEQYF. As DNA, the CDR3 is TGTGCCAGCAGCTTGTTTCAGGGGCCCTACGAGCAGTACTTC.